These T cell receptor beta chains were read from a single sample in a study of PD-L1 blockade in urothelial cancer. Measured with immunoSEQ multiplex PCR; TCRdb has only the in-frame clones, and not every one. The table includes fewer than 90,000 clones, approximately 90% detected once. The sequencing here drew on PBMCs, taken around atezolizumab (anti-PD-L1) treatment. The receptors stem from a woman older than 75 with urothelial cancer. Both conserved end residues are part of each CDR3. The D gene is left open where the match is weak. Only some rows state a clone size, as once, few, many or a class for expanded clones.

J: TRBJ1-2
size: -
D: -
V: TRBV5-4
DNA: TGTGCCAGCAGCTTGGGGCACAGCTATGGCTACACCTTC
CDR3: CASSLGHSYGYTF

J: TRBJ2-1
size: -
D: TRBD2
V: TRBV5-5
DNA: TGTGCCAGCAGCTTGAGACTAGCGGGGGCCCCGAGCTCCTACAATGAGCAGTTCTTC
CDR3: CASSLRLAGAPSSYNEQFF

J: TRBJ2-5
size: few
D: TRBD2
V: TRBV6-4
DNA: TGTGCCAGCAGTGGGACTAGCGGGCCCCAAGAGACCCAGTACTTC
CDR3: CASSGTSGPQETQYF

J: TRBJ1-2
size: -
D: -
V: TRBV2
DNA: TGTGCCAGCAGTGGGACAGCAACTAACTATGGCTACACCTTC
CDR3: CASSGTATNYGYTF

J: TRBJ2-6
size: -
D: TRBD1
V: TRBV4-1
DNA: TGCGCCAGCAGCCAAGGTGGAGACAGGGGAACTGGGGCCAACGTCCTGACTTTC
CDR3: CASSQGGDRGTGANVLTF

J: TRBJ1-2
size: -
D: -
V: TRBV5-6
DNA: TGTGCCAGCAGCACCCATGGAGGGTCCGAGTATGGCTACACCTTC
CDR3: CASSTHGGSEYGYTF

J: TRBJ2-7
size: -
D: -
V: TRBV19
DNA: TGTGCCACTCAAGGAGGGAGTCGCGAGCAGTACTTC
CDR3: CATQGGSREQYF

J: TRBJ2-7
size: -
D: TRBD2
V: TRBV9
DNA: TGTGCCAGCAGCGTAGGGGTAGCGGGAGGCTACGAGCAGTACTTC
CDR3: CASSVGVAGGYEQYF

J: TRBJ1-3
size: -
D: -
V: TRBV6-5
DNA: TGTGCCAGCAGTTACGGGGGCGCCGTCTCTGGAAACACCATATATTTT
CDR3: CASSYGGAVSGNTIYF

J: TRBJ2-4
size: -
D: TRBD1
V: TRBV19
DNA: TGTGCCAGTAGTATGGACAGGGCCAACAGTCTTCAGTACTTC
CDR3: CASSMDRANSLQYF

J: TRBJ2-7
size: -
D: TRBD1
V: TRBV6-4
DNA: TGTGCCAGCAGCCCGACAGGGGCAATCGACGAGCAGTACTTC
CDR3: CASSPTGAIDEQYF

J: TRBJ2-7
size: few
D: TRBD2
V: TRBV30
DNA: TGTGCCTGGGCCGGGACTAGCGGGTGGGAGCAGTACTTC
CDR3: CAWAGTSGWEQYF

J: TRBJ1-1
size: -
D: -
V: TRBV10-1
DNA: TGCGCCAGCAGTGAGGGGCACCGGAACACTGAAGCTTTCTTT
CDR3: CASSEGHRNTEAFF

J: TRBJ2-3
size: -
D: TRBD2
V: TRBV5-1
DNA: TGCGCCAGCACCCTGGGTGCGGGAGCAACAGATACGCAGTATTTT
CDR3: CASTLGAGATDTQYF

J: TRBJ2-2
size: -
D: -
V: TRBV25-1
DNA: TGTGCCAGCAGTGTTTCGGGACTGTCGAACACCGGGGAGCTGTTTTTT
CDR3: CASSVSGLSNTGELFF

J: TRBJ2-3
size: -
D: -
V: TRBV5-1
DNA: TGCGCCAGCAGCTTGGAACAGCCCAGCACAGATACGCAGTATTTT
CDR3: CASSLEQPSTDTQYF

J: TRBJ2-5
size: -
D: -
V: TRBV19
DNA: TGTGCCAGTAGTAGTGGACAAGAACAAGAGACCCAGTACTTC
CDR3: CASSSGQEQETQYF

J: TRBJ1-2
size: -
D: -
V: TRBV2
DNA: TGTGCCAGCAGTGAAAGTTGGGGGGGCGCAAATGGCTACACCTTC
CDR3: CASSESWGGANGYTF